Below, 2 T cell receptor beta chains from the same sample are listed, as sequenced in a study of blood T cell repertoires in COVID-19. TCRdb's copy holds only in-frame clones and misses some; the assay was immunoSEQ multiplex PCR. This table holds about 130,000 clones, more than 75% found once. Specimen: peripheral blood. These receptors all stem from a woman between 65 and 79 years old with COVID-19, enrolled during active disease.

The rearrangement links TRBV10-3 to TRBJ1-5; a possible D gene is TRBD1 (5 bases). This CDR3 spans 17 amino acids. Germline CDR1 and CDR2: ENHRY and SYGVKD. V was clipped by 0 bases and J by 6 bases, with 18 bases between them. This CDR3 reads CAISESTRGGKGQPQHF. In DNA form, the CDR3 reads TGTGCCATCAGTGAGTCGACTCGCGGGGGAAAGGGTCAGCCCCAGCATTTT.

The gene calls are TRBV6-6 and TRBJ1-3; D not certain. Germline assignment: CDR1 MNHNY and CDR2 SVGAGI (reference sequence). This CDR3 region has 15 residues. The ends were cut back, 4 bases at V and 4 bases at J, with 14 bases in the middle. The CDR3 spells CASSSTDPLGNTIYF. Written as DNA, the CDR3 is TGTGCCAGCAGTTCCACAGACCCCCTCGGAAACACCATATATTTT.